The sequence of this TCR beta chain was determined in a study of cytomegalovirus exposure and HLA in healthy donors. With 60 Vbeta and 13 Jbeta primers, the PCR was carried out. The assay was immunoSEQ multiplex PCR, and TCRdb's table has in-frame clones only and misses some. The top ten hold approximately 1.3% of the sample, which has about 98,000 clones, around 80% seen once. This CDR3 contains 14 residues. The V and J ends lost 3 bases and 2 bases, in that order; junction bases with no gene match: 2. In germline, CDR1 is SGHKS, CDR2 YYEKEE (reference sequence). The chain joins TRBV5-5 to TRBJ1-5; TRBD1 matches at 7 bases. The source material was PBMCs. The TCR sequence derives from a man aged 35-49 years in good health and CMV-seronegative. The CDR3 loop is CASSSGQGNQPQHF. For the CDR3, the DNA is TGTGCCAGCAGCTCAGGACAGGGCAATCAGCCCCAGCATTTT.